One and the same sample provided the 20 T cell receptor beta chains below, sequenced in a study of regulatory T cells in long-lasting Graves disease (dated by TCRdb to about 2021). The time point label on this specimen signifies: newly diagnosed GD, antithyroid drugs for less than 3 months. For both TCR sequencing and RNA sequencing, RNA was extracted from PBMCs using TRIzol. Receptors were amplified or captured by multiplex PCR. The sequencer listed for this sample is Illumina HiSeq 4000. TCR beta libraries were built with iRepertoire HTBI primers and Arm-PCR amplification of CDR3 regions. The public reads were reprocessed in TCRdb via fastp at Q25 and MiXCR, keeping in-frame beta chains. Merged by CDR3 protein, the rows form single entries marked with the most common genes and DNA. The sample table records almost 450,000 distinct CDR3 sequences; 16% of these occur just once. Of the sample, around 10% is held by the ten largest clones.

The sample also formed part of further work on T cells in Graves' hyperthyroidism and ophthalmopathy.

The sequences come from peripheral blood mononuclear cells (PBMCs), collected at new diagnosis, from a patient treated with antithyroid drugs. The source of these receptors is a woman aged 30 to 39 with Graves disease. Donor details come from another sample of the same person, matched by shared clones.

This clonotype was counted only a few times. The V and J genes are TRBV12-3 or TRBV12-4 and TRBJ1-6; D is unclear. There are 12 residues in the CDR3. V was trimmed by 8 bases and J by 7 bases, leaving 9 bases between them. Here the CDR3 DNA reads TGTGCCAGCGGTTCAGTGAATTCACCCCTCCACTTT. It yields the protein CASGSVNSPLHF.

This clonotype was observed many times. V and J are TRBV28 and TRBJ1-1; a weak D match, TRBD1 (6 bases). V gave up 6 bases and J gave up 9 bases, with 23 bases separating them. Germline CDR1 and CDR2: MDHEN and SYDVKM. This CDR3 has 15 residues. The CDR3, as DNA: TGTGCCAGCAGCTCTCCTCAGTTTCTGGGGGCTAAAGCTTTCTTT. It translates to CASSSPQFLGAKAFF. Based on the CDR3 plus reference TRBV28 and TRBJ1-1, the full variable domain is DVKVTQSSRYLVKRTGEKVFLECVQDMDHENMFWYRQDPGLGLRLIYFSYDVKMKEKGDIPEGYSVSREKKERFSLILESASTNQTSMYLCASSSPQFLGAKAFFGQGTRLTVV.

The sample holds many counts of this clonotype. The chain uses TRBV6-1 and TRBJ2-7; perhaps TRBD1 as D (5 bases). Trimming pared 5 bases from V and 2 bases from J, leaving 13 bases between. The CDR3 sequence is 14 residues long. Germline-derived CDR1 and CDR2 are MNHNS and SASEGT. The CDR3: CASSRSDRPYEQYF. The DNA for the CDR3 is TGTGCCAGCAGTCGCTCTGACAGACCCTACGAGCAGTACTTC.

With regard to this clonotype: At one boundary the junction diverges from the germline segment, which might be a read error. The V and J genes are TRBV7-8 and TRBJ2-5, with TRBD2 as a possible D gene (6 bases). The germline gives CDR1 SGHVS, CDR2 FQNEAQ. The length of the CDR3 is 15 residues. The CDR3 sequence: CASSLAWTTKETQCF. The CDR3 DNA reads TGTGCCAGCAGCTTAGCCTGGACTACTAAAGAGACCCAGTGCTTC.

This clonotype occurred many times. The rearrangement links TRBV3-1 to TRBJ1-2; no clear D gene. V gave up 3 bases and J gave up 4 bases, with 6 bases separating them. Germline-derived CDR1 and CDR2 are LGHDT and YNNKEL (reference sequence). The CDR3 loop spans 12 amino acids. CDR3 coding DNA: TGTGCCAGCAGCCAGGGGATCTATGGCTACACCTTC. Translation: CASSQGIYGYTF.

Many counts were recorded for this clonotype. The chain carries TRBV11-2 and TRBJ2-2, with D tentatively TRBD2 (5 bases). CDR1 and CDR2 from the germline V gene are SGHAT and FQNNGV. The CDR3 length is 16 residues. V gave up 0 bases and J gave up 3 bases, with 11 bases separating them. The CDR3: CASSLDLGLYTGELFF. In nucleotides, the CDR3 is TGTGCCAGCAGCTTAGATTTAGGACTTTACACCGGGGAGCTGTTTTTT.

This clonotype was counted a few times. CDR3 in amino acids: CSAEIINQPQHF. The CDR3 nucleotides are TGCAGTGCTGAAATCATCAATCAGCCCCAGCATTTT. The rearrangement uses TRBV20-1 and TRBJ1-5; D not certain. V was shortened by 5 bases and J by 3 bases, with 8 bases between the two germline ends. Germline CDR1 is DFQATT and CDR2 is SNEGSKA (reference sequence). The CDR3 contains 12 residues.

This clonotype was observed a handful of times. V and J are TRBV6-1 and TRBJ2-5, with 13 bases lining up with TRBD2. The CDR3 totals 17 residues. Germline V gives CDR1 MNHNS, CDR2 SASEGT. V lost 6 bases and J lost 5; bases outside the gene matches: 12. CDR3 nucleotides: TGTGCCAGCAGCTCCGGACTAGCGGGAGTTTTCGGCGAGACCCAGTACTTC. It encodes CASSSGLAGVFGETQYF.

This clonotype appeared many times. The V call is TRBV11-2, the J call TRBJ1-4; D is unclear. CDR3 size: 15 residues. Germline V gives CDR1 SGHAT, CDR2 FQNNGV. Trimming removed 2 bases at V and 4 bases at J, with 11 bases between. The CDR3: CASSLTPGGNEKLFF. In nucleotides, the CDR3 is TGTGCCAGCAGCTTAACGCCTGGCGGTAATGAAAAACTGTTTTTT.

This clonotype was seen ten or more times. V is TRBV4-3 and J is TRBJ2-7; 7 bases map to TRBD1. CDR1 is LGHNA and CDR2 is YSLEER in the germline V gene. CDR3 length: 13 residues. The V segment lost 0 bases and the J segment 6 bases; nucleotides outside the gene matches: 2. For the CDR3, the DNA is TGCGCCAGCAGCCAAGACAGGGGGTCCGAGCAGTACTTC. Translating gives CASSQDRGSEQYF.

This clonotype was seen a few times. The genes are TRBV5-1 and TRBJ2-1; no clear D. The CDR3 is made up of 16 amino acids. Germline V gives CDR1 SGHRS, CDR2 YFSETQ. Trimming pared 3 bases from V and 4 bases from J, leaving 17 bases between. Written as DNA, the CDR3 is TGCGCCAGCAGCTCCGGGTTCTCTGGGCTATACAATGAGCAGTTCTTC. This codes for CASSSGFSGLYNEQFF.

This clonotype has a count of ten or more. V and J are TRBV28 and TRBJ2-7; TRBD1 aligns across 9 bases. The CDR3 is made up of 15 amino acids. CDR1 MDHEN and CDR2 SYDVKM come from the germline V gene. Unmatched junction bases numbered 7, after V lost 2 bases and J lost 5 bases. CDR3 coding DNA: TGTGCCAGCAGTTTACCCGGGACAGGGAGAGACGAGCAGTACTTC. Amino acid sequence: CASSLPGTGRDEQYF. The whole variable domain, remainder taken from reference TRBV28 and TRBJ2-7, is DVKVTQSSRYLVKRTGEKVFLECVQDMDHENMFWYRQDPGLGLRLIYFSYDVKMKEKGDIPEGYSVSREKKERFSLILESASTNQTSMYLCASSLPGTGRDEQYFGPGTRLTVT.

The chain links TRBV7-9 to TRBJ2-7, with 7 bases matching TRBD2. The CDR3 contains 15 residues. V was pared by 1 base and J by 3 bases, with 6 bases of the junction left unmatched. Germline V gene data show CDR1 as SEHNR and CDR2 as FQNEAQ (reference sequence). Here the CDR3 reads CASSLEGRGVYEQYF. CDR3 coding DNA: TGTGCCAGCAGCTTAGAAGGTCGGGGGGTCTACGAGCAGTACTTC. The full variable domain, in which reference TRBV7-9 and TRBJ2-7 provide the parts outside the CDR3, is DTGVSQNPRHKITKRGQNVTFRCDPISEHNRLYWYRQTLGQGPEFLTYFQNEAQLEKSRLLSDRFSAERPKGSFSTLEIQRTEQGDSAMYLCASSLEGRGVYEQYFGPGTRLTVT.

The CDR3 DNA reads as TGTGCCAGCAGTATTCTGCGAGGGGACGGGAGCTCCTACGAGCAGTACTTC. This translates into CASSILRGDGSSYEQYF. The V gene is TRBV12-3 or TRBV12-4, the J gene TRBJ2-7, with D perhaps matching TRBD2 (6 bases). The CDR3 runs to 17 residues. V lost 5 bases, J lost 0 bases, and 20 bases lay in between.

The chain recombines TRBV20-1 with TRBJ2-1; TRBD2 agrees at 8 bases. Germline lookup yields CDR1 DFQATT and CDR2 SNEGSKA (reference sequence). The junction had 10 bases not matched to a gene; V was cut back by 2 bases and J by 7 bases. The CDR3 length is 15 residues. The CDR3: CSARPVGRAENEQFF. The CDR3 DNA is TGCAGTGCTAGACCCGTCGGGAGGGCCGAGAATGAGCAGTTCTTC.

This clonotype was recorded at least ten times. The chain has TRBV27 and TRBJ2-1; 8 nucleotides line up with TRBD1. The CDR3 has 15 amino acids. The V and J ends lost 2 bases and 6 bases, in that order; junction bases with no gene match: 6. Looked up from germline, CDR1 is MNHEY and CDR2 is SMNVEV (reference sequence). DNA of the CDR3: TGTGCCAGCAGTTTAGTGGCAGGGGGCCCCAATGAGCAGTTCTTC. Protein: CASSLVAGGPNEQFF.

Many counts were recorded for this clonotype. The J gene is TRBJ1-2, the V gene TRBV20-1; tentatively, D is TRBD1 (5 bases). The CDR3 runs 15 residues. The V end was cut by 5 bases, the J end by 2 bases, with 18 bases between. Germline CDR1 DFQATT, CDR2 SNEGSKA (reference sequence). CDR3 region: CSAPRGATRNYGYTF. CDR3 sequence (DNA): TGCAGTGCTCCTAGAGGGGCTACCAGGAACTATGGCTACACCTTC.

This clonotype has ten or more counts. The chain links TRBV2 to TRBJ1-5, with no clear D. The CDR3 loop spans 15 amino acids. Trimming cost V 8 bases and J 0 bases, with 14 bases left between them. In germline, CDR1 is SNHLY, CDR2 FYNNEI. The CDR3 sequence is CASSPTRSSNQPQHF. DNA for the CDR3: TGTGCCAGCTCTCCAACACGGTCTAGCAATCAGCCCCAGCATTTT.

This clonotype showed up many times. The chain has TRBV5-1 and TRBJ2-2; D possibly corresponds to TRBD2 (5 bases). The CDR3 is made up of 15 amino acids. V was trimmed by 6 bases and J by 4 bases, leaving 16 bases between them. Germline-derived CDR1 and CDR2 are SGHRS and YFSETQ. CDR3 in DNA: TGCGCCAGCACCTCTGGCGGGTCTATCACCGGGGAGCTGTTTTTT. Translating gives CASTSGGSITGELFF.

This clonotype was observed many times. The chain recombines TRBV2 with TRBJ1-2; 9 nucleotides align to TRBD1. The CDR3 totals 14 residues. V gave up 4 bases and J gave up 6 bases; unmatched junction bases: 6. Germline values: CDR1 SNHLY, CDR2 FYNNEI. CDR3 nucleotides: TGTGCCAGCAGTGTCGGGACAGGGTGGGATGGCTACACCTTC. Its protein is CASSVGTGWDGYTF. The variable domain in full, with the rest retrieved from reference TRBV2 and TRBJ1-2, is EPEVTQTPSHQVTQMGQEVILRCVPISNHLYFYWYRQILGQKVEFLVSFYNNEISEKSEIFDDQFSVERPDGSNFTLKIRSTKLEDSAMYFCASSVGTGWDGYTFGSGTRLTVV.